Detailed here is one T cell receptor (beta chain). TCRdb keeps only in-frame clones here, not all; method: immunoSEQ multiplex PCR. The sample holds some 60,000 clones, roughly 90% seen once. This specimen belongs to a study of blood T cell repertoires in COVID-19. The wider study: Specimens from acute and convalescent COVID-19 originated in the United States, Italy and Spain.

The specimen was peripheral blood. This receptor was taken from a human donor in a cohort sampled during active COVID-19.

The CDR3 DNA sequence: TGCAGCGGGAACAGGGTAAATGAGCAGTTCTTC. Its protein product is CSGNRVNEQFF. The rearrangement links TRBV29-1 to TRBJ2-1; the D gene is possibly TRBD1 (6 bases). Trimming removed 7 bases at V and 7 bases at J, with 11 bases between. Germline V lookup: CDR1 SQVTM, CDR2 ANQGSEA. This CDR3 contains 11 residues.